This T cell receptor (beta chain) comes out of a study of blood T cell repertoires in COVID-19. The method was immunoSEQ multiplex PCR; TCRdb's version includes in-frame clones alone and lacks a portion of them. The sample includes 150,000 to 200,000 clones, approximately 91% of them seen just once. CDR1 SGDLS and CDR2 YYNGEE come from the germline V gene. The CDR3 is made up of 15 amino acids. V shed 1 base and J shed 5 bases, with 15 bases lying between them. The sample taken for sequencing was PBMCs or T cells enriched from blood (not recorded which). The clonotype was recovered from a woman between 18 and 29 years old who had recovered from COVID-19. This chain uses TRBV9 with TRBJ1-2; D may be TRBD1 (6 bases). The DNA for the CDR3 is TGTGCCAGCAGCGTATACAGGACAGACATATATGGCTACACCTTC. It specifies CASSVYRTDIYGYTF.